The text below deals with one T cell receptor beta chain. Its cognate antigen is unknown. The data belong to a study of blood T cells in healthy people across ages. Study-wide results and limits: Naive T cell percentage strongly correlated with TCR beta diversity. Diversity figures derived from one million T cells were judged to underestimate the true value. PBMCs went unsorted, and a conclusive naive versus antigen-experienced comparison was therefore prevented.

The authors isolated at least 6 million PBMCs per sample. Alongside a J-beta primer mix, a sample-barcoded 5' primer served in a second PCR lasting roughly 6 to 12 cycles. TCRdb ran MiXCR on the 5' RACE reads and lists one entry per CDR3 protein. Found here are fewer than 900,000 distinct CDR3 sequences, approximately 39% of them singletons; the top ten hold more than 20%. The TCR comes from a woman between 55 and 75 years old in good health. The specimen sequenced was blood.

Here the CDR3 DNA reads TGTGCCAGCAGTGAGTGGGACACTGGCAATCAGCCCCAGCATTTT. Protein sequence: CASSEWDTGNQPQHF. The chain carries TRBV6-1 and TRBJ1-5, with D possibly TRBD1 on 6 matching bases. CDR3 size: 15 residues. Trimming stripped 3 bases from V and 2 bases from J, with 11 bases between. The V gene's germline CDR1 is MNHNS and CDR2 SASEGT.